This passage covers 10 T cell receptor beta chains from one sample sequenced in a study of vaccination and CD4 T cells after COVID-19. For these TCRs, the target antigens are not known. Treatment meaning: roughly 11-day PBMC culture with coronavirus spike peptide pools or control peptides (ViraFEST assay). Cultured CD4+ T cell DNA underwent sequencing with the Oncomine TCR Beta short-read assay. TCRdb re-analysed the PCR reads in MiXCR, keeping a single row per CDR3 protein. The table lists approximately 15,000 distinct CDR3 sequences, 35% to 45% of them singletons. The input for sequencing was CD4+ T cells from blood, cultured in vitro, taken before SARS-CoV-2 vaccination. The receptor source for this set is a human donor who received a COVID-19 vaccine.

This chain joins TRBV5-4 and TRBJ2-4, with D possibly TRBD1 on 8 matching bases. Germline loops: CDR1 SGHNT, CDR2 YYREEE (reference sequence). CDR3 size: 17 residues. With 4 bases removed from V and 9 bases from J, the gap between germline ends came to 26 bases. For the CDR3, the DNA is TGTGCCAGCAGCCCCAGGCCAGGGGGCGTGGGAGGGATCATTCAGTACTTC. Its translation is CASSPRPGGVGGIIQYF.

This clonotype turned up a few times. This CDR3 reads CASSDLLAKNIQYF. The CDR3 nucleotides are TGTGCCAGCAGTGATCTGCTAGCCAAAAACATTCAGTACTTC. The chain couples TRBV6-1 to TRBJ2-4; D remains ambiguous. The germline CDR1 and CDR2 sequences are MNHNS and SASEGT. The CDR3 extends over 14 amino acids. V lost 3 bases and J 0 bases, leaving 6 bases between the germline ends.

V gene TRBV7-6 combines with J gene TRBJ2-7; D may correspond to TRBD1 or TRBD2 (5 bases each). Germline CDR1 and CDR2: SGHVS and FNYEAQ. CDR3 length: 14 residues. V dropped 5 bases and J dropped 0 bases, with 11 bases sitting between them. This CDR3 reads CASSQGRLSYEQYF. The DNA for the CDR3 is TGTGCCAGCAGCCAGGGACGCCTCTCCTACGAGCAGTACTTC.

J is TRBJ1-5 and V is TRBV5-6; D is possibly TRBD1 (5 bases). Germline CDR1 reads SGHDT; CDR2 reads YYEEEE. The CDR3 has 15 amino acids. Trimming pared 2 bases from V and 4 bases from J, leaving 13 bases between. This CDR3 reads CASSFLGAGNQPQHF. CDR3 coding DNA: TGTGCCAGCAGCTTTCTTGGGGCAGGGAATCAGCCCCAGCATTTT.

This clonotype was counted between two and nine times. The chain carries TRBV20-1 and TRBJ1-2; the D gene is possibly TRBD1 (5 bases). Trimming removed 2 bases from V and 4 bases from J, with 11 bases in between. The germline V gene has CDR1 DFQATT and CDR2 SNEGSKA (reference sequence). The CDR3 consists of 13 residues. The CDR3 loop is CSARWGGSYGYTF. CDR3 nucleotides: TGCAGTGCTAGATGGGGGGGGAGCTATGGCTACACCTTC.

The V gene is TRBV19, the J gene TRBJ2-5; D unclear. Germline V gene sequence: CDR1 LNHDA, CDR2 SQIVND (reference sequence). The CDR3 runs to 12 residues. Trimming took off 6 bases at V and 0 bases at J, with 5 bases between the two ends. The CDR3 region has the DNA TGTGCCAGTAGCAGGTACCAAGAGACCCAGTACTTC. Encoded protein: CASSRYQETQYF.

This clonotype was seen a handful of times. CDR3 sequence: CASSEISRGSGNTIYF. As DNA, the CDR3 is TGTGCCAGCAGTGAAATCTCAAGGGGATCTGGAAACACCATATATTTT. The chain couples TRBV6-1 to TRBJ1-3; possible D gene TRBD1, 5 bases. Germline V gene sequence: CDR1 MNHNS, CDR2 SASEGT. There are 16 residues in the CDR3. V gave up 2 bases and J gave up 1 base, with 12 bases separating them.

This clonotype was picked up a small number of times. CDR3 sequence (DNA): TGCAGTGCTAGCCTAGACGGAAGATTCAATCAGCCCCAGCATTTT. Translating it yields CSASLDGRFNQPQHF. This chain connects TRBV20-1 to TRBJ1-5; no clear D gene. This CDR3 has 15 residues. V lost 3 bases, J lost 3 bases, and 15 bases lay in between. Germline assignment: CDR1 DFQATT and CDR2 SNEGSKA (reference sequence).

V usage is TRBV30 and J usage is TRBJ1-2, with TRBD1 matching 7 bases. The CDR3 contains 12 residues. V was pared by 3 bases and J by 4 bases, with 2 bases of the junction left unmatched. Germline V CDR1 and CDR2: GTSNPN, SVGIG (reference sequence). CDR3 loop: CAWRQGVYGYTF. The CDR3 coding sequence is TGTGCCTGGAGGCAGGGGGTCTATGGCTACACCTTC.

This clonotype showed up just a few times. The CDR3: CASSVVSNQPQHF. The CDR3 bases are TGTGCCAGCAGTGTCGTTAGCAATCAGCCCCAGCATTTT. This chain uses TRBV6-1 with TRBJ1-5; D gene unclear. This CDR3 spans 13 amino acids. Germline V gene data show CDR1 as MNHNS and CDR2 as SASEGT. V gave up 4 bases and J gave up 0 bases, with 4 bases separating them.